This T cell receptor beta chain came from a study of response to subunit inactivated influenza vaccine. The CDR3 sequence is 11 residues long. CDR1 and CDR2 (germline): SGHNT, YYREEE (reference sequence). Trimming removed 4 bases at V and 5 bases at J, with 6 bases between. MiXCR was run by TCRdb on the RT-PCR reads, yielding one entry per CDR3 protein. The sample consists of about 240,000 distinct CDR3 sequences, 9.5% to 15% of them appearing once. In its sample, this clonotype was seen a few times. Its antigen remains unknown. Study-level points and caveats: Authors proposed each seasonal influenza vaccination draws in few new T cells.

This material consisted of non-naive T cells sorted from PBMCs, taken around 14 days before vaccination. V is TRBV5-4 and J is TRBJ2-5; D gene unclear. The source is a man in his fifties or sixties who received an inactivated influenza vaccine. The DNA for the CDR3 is TGTGCCAGCAGCAACGAGGAGACCCAGTACTTC. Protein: CASSNEETQYF.